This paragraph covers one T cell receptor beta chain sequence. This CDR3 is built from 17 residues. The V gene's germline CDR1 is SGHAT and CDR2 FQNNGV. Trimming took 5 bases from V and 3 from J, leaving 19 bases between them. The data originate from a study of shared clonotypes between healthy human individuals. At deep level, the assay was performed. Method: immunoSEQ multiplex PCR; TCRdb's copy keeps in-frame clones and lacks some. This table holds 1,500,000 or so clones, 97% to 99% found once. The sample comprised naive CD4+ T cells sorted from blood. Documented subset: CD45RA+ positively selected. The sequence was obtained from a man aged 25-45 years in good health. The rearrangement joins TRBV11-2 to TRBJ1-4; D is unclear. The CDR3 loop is CASSHGNLHPSNEKLFF. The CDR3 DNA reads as TGTGCCAGCAGCCACGGCAACCTACATCCTTCTAATGAAAAACTGTTTTTT. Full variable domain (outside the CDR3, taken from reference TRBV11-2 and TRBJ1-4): EAGVAQSPRYKIIEKRQSVAFWCNPISGHATLYWYQQILGQGPKLLIQFQNNGVVDDSQLPKDRFSAERLKGVDSTLKIQPAKLEDSAVYLCASSHGNLHPSNEKLFFGSGTQLSVL.